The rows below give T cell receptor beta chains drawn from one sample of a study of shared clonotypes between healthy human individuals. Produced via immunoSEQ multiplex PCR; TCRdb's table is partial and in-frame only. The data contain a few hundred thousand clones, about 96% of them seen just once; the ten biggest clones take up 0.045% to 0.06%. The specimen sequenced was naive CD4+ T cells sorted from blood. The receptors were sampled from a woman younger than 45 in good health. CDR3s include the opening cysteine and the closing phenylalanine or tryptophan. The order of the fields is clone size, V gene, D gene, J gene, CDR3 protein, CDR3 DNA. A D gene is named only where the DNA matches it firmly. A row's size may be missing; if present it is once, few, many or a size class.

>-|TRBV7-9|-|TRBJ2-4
CASSLAGPLNIQYF
TGTGCCAGCAGCTTAGCAGGGCCACTAAACATTCAGTACTTC
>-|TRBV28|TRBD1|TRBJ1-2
CASSLPTGANYGYTF
TGTGCCAGCAGTTTACCTACAGGGGCCAACTATGGCTACACCTTC
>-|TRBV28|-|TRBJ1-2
CATAGFYGYTF
TGTGCCACCGCAGGGTTCTATGGCTACACCTTC
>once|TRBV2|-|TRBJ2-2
CASSVQGGTGELFF
TGTGCCAGCAGTGTACAGGGAGGCACCGGGGAGCTGTTTTTT
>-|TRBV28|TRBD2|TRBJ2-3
CASITGGHYSSTDTQYF
TGTGCCAGCATTACGGGAGGACACTACTCTAGCACAGATACGCAGTATTTT
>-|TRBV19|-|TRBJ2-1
CASSIPYRTLAYNEQFF
TGTGCCAGTAGTATTCCATACCGGACCCTGGCCTACAATGAGCAGTTCTTC
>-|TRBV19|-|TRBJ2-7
CASSALDSSYEQYF
TGTGCCAGTAGTGCTTTGGACAGTTCCTACGAGCAGTACTTC
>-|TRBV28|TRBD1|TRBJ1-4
CASPIKRTGVNEKLFF
TGTGCCAGCCCGATAAAAAGGACAGGGGTGAATGAAAAACTGTTTTTT
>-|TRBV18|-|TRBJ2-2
CASSTLQGSGRTGELFF
TGTGCCAGCTCAACACTACAGGGATCAGGACGAACCGGGGAGCTGTTTTTT
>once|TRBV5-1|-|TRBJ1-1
CASSPWTDMNTEAFF
TGCGCCAGCAGCCCCTGGACGGATATGAACACTGAAGCTTTCTTT
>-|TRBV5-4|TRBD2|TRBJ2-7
CASSSASGSSYEQYF
TGTGCCAGCAGTTCAGCTAGCGGGAGTTCTTACGAGCAGTACTTC
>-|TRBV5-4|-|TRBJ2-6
CASSGTAVASGANVLTF
TGTGCCAGCAGCGGGACGGCTGTTGCCTCTGGGGCCAACGTCCTGACTTTC
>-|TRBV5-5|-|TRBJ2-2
CASSLAVGELFF
TGTGCCAGCAGCTTGGCAGTCGGGGAGCTGTTTTTT
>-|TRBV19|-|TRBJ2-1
CASRDGSSYNEQFF
TGTGCCAGTCGAGACGGGAGTTCCTACAATGAGCAGTTCTTC
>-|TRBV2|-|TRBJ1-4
CASSGHATNEKLFF
TGTGCCAGCAGTGGCCATGCAACTAATGAAAAACTGTTTTTT
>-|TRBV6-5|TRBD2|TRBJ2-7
CASSPSSGLPHEQYF
TGTGCCAGCAGTCCGTCTAGCGGATTACCCCACGAGCAGTACTTC
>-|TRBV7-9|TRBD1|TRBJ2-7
CASSFSRPGQGAREQYF
TGTGCCAGCAGCTTTTCCCGACCGGGACAGGGGGCTCGGGAGCAGTACTTC
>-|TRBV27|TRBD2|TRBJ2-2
CASKLAFSTGELFF
TGTGCCAGCAAACTAGCGTTCTCCACCGGGGAGCTGTTTTTT
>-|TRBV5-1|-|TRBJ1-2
CASRPGTGPNYGYTF
TGCGCCAGCAGACCGGGGACGGGACCTAACTATGGCTACACCTTC
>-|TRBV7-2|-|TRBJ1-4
CASSFRDGNEKLFF
TGTGCCAGCAGCTTCCGGGACGGTAATGAAAAACTGTTTTTT
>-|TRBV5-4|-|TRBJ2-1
CASNRLEGVVGEQFF
TGTGCCAGCAACCGCCTGGAGGGAGTCGTGGGTGAGCAGTTCTTC
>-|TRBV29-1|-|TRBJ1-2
CSAKRAGAHGYTF
TGCAGCGCGAAACGCGCAGGGGCTCATGGCTACACCTTC
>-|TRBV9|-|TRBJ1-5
CASSVGQVWRSNQPQHF
TGTGCCAGCAGCGTAGGGCAGGTTTGGAGGAGCAATCAGCCCCAGCATTTT
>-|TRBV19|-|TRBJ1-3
CASSIIGGRSGNTIYF
TGTGCCAGTAGTATTATTGGCGGCCGCTCTGGAAACACCATATATTTT
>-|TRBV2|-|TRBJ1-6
CASSDRQANSPLHF
TGTGCCAGCAGTGATCGACAGGCGAATTCACCCCTCCACTTT
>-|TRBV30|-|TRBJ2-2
CAWSLPDQNTGELFF
TGTGCCTGGAGCCTCCCAGACCAGAACACCGGGGAGCTGTTTTTT
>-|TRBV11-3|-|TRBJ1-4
CASSLTGTGGNEKLFF
TGTGCCAGCAGCTTAACGGGGACGGGGGGTAATGAAAAACTGTTTTTT
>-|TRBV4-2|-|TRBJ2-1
CASSPTSYNEQFF
TGTGCCAGCAGCCCCACTTCTTACAATGAGCAGTTCTTC
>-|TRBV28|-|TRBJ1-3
CASSFVDTIYF
TGTGCCAGCAGTTTTGTAGACACCATATATTTT
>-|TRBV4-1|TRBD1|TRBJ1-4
CASSQGDRGHEKLFF
TGCGCCAGCAGCCAAGGGGACAGGGGGCATGAAAAACTGTTTTTT
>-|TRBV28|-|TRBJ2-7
CASSPSTGPSYEQYF
TGTGCCAGCAGCCCGTCCACAGGTCCGAGCTACGAGCAGTACTTC
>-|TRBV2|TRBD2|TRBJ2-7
CASRGLAGTYEQYF
TGTGCCAGCAGGGGACTAGCGGGGACCTACGAGCAGTACTTC
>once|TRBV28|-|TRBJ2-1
CASGLLGEREFF
TGTGCCAGCGGACTACTTGGGGAGAGGGAGTTCTTC
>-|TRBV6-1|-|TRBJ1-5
CASGPFRGPQHF
TGTGCCAGCGGACCCTTTAGGGGGCCCCAGCATTTT
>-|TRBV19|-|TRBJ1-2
CASREQGPRGYGYTF
TGTGCCAGTAGGGAACAGGGTCCGCGAGGATATGGCTACACCTTC
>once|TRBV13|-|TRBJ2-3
CASSPRLGPSTDTQYF
TGTGCCAGCAGCCCCCGACTTGGACCCTCCACAGATACGCAGTATTTT
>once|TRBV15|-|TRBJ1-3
CATSLDSGAGNTIYF
TGTGCCACCAGCCTAGACTCGGGGGCTGGAAACACCATATATTTT
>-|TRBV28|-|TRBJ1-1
CASREASLGTEAFF
TGTGCCAGCCGGGAGGCTAGTTTGGGCACTGAAGCTTTCTTT
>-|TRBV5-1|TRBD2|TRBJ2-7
CASSPGPGLAGYEQYF
TGCGCCAGCAGCCCCGGTCCGGGACTAGCGGGGTACGAGCAGTACTTC
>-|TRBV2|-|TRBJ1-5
CASRGRDSNQPQHF
TGTGCCAGCAGGGGGCGGGATAGCAATCAGCCCCAGCATTTT
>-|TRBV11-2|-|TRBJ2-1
CASSLDQARGQFF
TGTGCCAGCAGCTTAGATCAGGCCAGGGGTCAGTTCTTC
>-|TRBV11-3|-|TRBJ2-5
CASSLRDQETQYF
TGTGCCAGCAGCCTCCGGGACCAAGAGACCCAGTACTTC
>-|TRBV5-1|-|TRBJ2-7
CASSGRISEQYF
TGCGCCAGCAGCGGGAGGATCAGCGAGCAGTACTTC
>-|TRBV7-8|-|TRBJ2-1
CASSLENEQFF
TGTGCCAGCAGCTTAGAAAATGAGCAGTTCTTC
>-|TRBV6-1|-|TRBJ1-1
CASRATGNTEAFF
TGTGCCAGCAGGGCGACAGGGAACACTGAAGCTTTCTTT
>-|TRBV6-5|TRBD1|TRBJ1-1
CASRTGQGWPEAFF
TGTGCCAGCAGGACGGGACAGGGGTGGCCTGAAGCTTTCTTT
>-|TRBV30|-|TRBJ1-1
CAWIPTLTTEAFF
TGTGCCTGGATTCCGACCCTGACCACTGAAGCTTTCTTT
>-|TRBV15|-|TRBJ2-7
CATSRDLPRSYEQYF
TGTGCCACCAGCAGAGATCTTCCTAGGAGCTACGAGCAGTACTTC
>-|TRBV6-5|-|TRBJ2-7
CASSYSLDFEQYF
TGTGCCAGCAGTTACTCGCTAGACTTCGAGCAGTACTTC
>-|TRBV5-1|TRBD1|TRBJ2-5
CASSLLGQGEETQYF
TGCGCCAGCAGCTTGTTAGGACAGGGCGAAGAGACCCAGTACTTC
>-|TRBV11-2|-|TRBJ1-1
CASSLGRTEAFF
TGTGCCAGCAGCTTGGGGCGTACTGAAGCTTTCTTT
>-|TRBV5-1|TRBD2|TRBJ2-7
CASSLAGILAGSYEQYF
TGCGCCAGCAGCTTGGCGGGTATCTTAGCGGGATCCTACGAGCAGTACTTC
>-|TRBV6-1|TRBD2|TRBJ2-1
CASSEARTSGRFYNEQFF
TGTGCCAGCAGTGAAGCGCGGACTAGCGGGAGGTTTTACAATGAGCAGTTCTTC
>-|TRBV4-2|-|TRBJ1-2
CASSQPEEAGYTF
TGTGCCAGCAGCCAACCAGAGGAGGCCGGCTACACCTTC